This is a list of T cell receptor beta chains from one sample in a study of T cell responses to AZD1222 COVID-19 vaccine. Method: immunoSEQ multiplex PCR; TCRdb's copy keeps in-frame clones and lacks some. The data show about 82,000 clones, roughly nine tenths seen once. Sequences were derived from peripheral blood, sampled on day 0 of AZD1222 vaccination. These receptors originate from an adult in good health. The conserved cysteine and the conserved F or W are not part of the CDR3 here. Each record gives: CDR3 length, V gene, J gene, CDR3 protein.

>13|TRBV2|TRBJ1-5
ASTQDRVGNQPQH
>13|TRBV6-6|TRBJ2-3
ASSKGQGSTDTQY
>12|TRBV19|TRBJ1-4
ASTPYKENEKLF
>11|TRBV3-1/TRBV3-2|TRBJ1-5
ASSQGWTQPQH
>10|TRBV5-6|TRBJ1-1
ASSSRVVGAF
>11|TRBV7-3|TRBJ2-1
ASSSGLHNEQF
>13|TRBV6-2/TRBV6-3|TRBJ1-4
ASSSGQGVYEKLF
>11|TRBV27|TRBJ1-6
ASRGHNNSPLH
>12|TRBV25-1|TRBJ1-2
ASSVTGSNYGYT
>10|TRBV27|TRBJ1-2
ASSGDREVVT
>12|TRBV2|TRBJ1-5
ASSPGQINQPQH
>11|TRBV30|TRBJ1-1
AWSVGGVTEAF
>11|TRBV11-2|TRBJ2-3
ASSPDYPATQY
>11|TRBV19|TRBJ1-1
ASTPSRTGEAF
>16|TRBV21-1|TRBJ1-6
ASSNLTGTGIMDSPLH
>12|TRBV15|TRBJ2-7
ATSRDGRDDEQY
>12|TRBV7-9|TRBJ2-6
ASSPRGDANVLT
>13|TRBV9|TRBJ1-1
ASSVANSLNTEAF
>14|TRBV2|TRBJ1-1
ASSGGVEIRYTEAF
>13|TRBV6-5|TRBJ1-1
ASSSRRTTNTEAF
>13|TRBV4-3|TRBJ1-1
ASSQEQGASTEAF
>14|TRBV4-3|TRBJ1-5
ASSQDLGQGSQPQH
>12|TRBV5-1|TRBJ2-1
ASNLNRGDNEQF
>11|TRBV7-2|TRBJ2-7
ASGRGPSYEQY
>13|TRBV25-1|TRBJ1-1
ASSDHGAVGTEAF
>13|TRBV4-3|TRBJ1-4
ASSQTQGRAEKLF
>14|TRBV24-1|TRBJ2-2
ATSDAMQGPTGELF
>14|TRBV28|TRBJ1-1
ASHASGTGENTEAF
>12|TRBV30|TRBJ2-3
AWSVPGDTDTQY
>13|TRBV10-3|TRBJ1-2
AISVRGRRDYGYT
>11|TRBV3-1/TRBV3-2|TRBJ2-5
ASSQEGKRTQY
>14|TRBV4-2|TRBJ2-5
ASSRSAGGNQETQY
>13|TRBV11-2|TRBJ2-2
ASSLGATNTGELF